The sequence of this T cell receptor (beta chain) was determined in a study of human T cells and chemical hapten exposure. Before extraction, the whole blood was not fractionated, and total RNA was taken from it. Unique molecular identifiers were linked by the library to individual cDNA molecules. TCRdb redid the calling of the reads with MiXCR, one entry per CDR3 protein. The sample records more than 200 distinct CDR3 sequences, less than 40% being singletons. Germline V gene lookup returns CDR1 SGHDT and CDR2 YYEEEE. CDR3 length: 13 amino acids. Losses at the gene ends were 4 bases for V and 4 bases for J; bases not matched to a gene: 5.

V and J are TRBV5-6 and TRBJ2-7; 7 nucleotides match TRBD1. Sequenced sample: whole blood. The source is a human donor who had alopecia or was a healthy volunteer (not recorded which). Some clones in this sample may be carry-over from other donors' samples. This table probably holds off-target reads from a library built for another chain. CDR3 region: CASSTGTEYEQYF. CDR3 coding DNA: TGTGCCAGCAGCACCGGGACAGAATACGAGCAGTACTTC.